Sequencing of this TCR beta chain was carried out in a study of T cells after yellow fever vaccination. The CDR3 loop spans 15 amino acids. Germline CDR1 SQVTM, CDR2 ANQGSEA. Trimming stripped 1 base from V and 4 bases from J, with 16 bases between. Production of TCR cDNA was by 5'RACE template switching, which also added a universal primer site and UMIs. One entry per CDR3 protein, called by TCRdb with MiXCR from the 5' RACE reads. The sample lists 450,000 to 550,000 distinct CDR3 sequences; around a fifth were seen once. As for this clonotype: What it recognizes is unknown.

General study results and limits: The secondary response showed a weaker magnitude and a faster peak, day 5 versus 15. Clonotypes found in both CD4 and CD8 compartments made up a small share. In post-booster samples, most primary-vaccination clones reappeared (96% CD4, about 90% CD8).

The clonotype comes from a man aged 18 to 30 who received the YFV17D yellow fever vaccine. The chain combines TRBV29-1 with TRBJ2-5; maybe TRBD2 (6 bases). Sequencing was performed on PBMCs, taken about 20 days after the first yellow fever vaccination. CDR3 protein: CSVEAGRGAGETQYF. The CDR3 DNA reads TGCAGCGTTGAAGCCGGGCGGGGTGCGGGAGAGACCCAGTACTTC.